This T cell receptor beta chain was sequenced in a study of cytomegalovirus exposure and HLA in healthy donors (dated 2017 in TCRdb). Study-wide context: The roughly 700 repertoires of the first cohort and the 120 validation repertoires were produced on the same platform, according to a later analysis. The study aimed to test whether signatures of past pathogen exposure could be identified by cataloging public T cell receptors. A separate validation cohort of approximately 130 different subjects was used in addition to the 666-subject first cohort. To predict cytomegalovirus infection status, the study brought together high-throughput TCR immunosequencing, statistical association of individual TCRs with disease status, and machine learning.

Of note for this clone: The target of this receptor is not known. There are no base qualities to consult, and no much larger clone falls within one base.

CDR1 and CDR2 (KGHSH, LQKENI) derive from the germline V gene. Taken from cysteine to phenylalanine, the CDR3 has 13 residues. Left in the record is the CDR3 DNA by itself, 39 bases read in frame from the first base. The germline ends are 9 bases apart after V is trimmed by 2 bases and J by 8 bases. General conclusions and limits of the study: It was suggested by the authors that the approach could potentially be generalized to other disease states and immunological phenotypes. The study listed 150 to 200 TCR beta chains as associated with cytomegalovirus. In vitro tests confirmed that three of the cytomegalovirus-associated TCR beta chains recognize cytomegalovirus antigens. The classifier was reported to diagnose cytomegalovirus status with high specificity and sensitivity in both the original cohort and the validation cohort. Of the cluster scores, approximately 95% were above 0 in a later analysis, which found that TCRs clustered in the first cohort also tended to co-occur in the approximately 130 validation repertoires. The validation cohort had no HLA typing available for a later analysis, so co-occurrence within that cohort was assessed over all 120 or so repertoires. While some public TCRs were present in many individuals, most TCR sequences turned up only very rarely across donors.

Library preparation used the immunoSEQ multiplex PCR assay. The study's processing was this. A statistical classification framework was built to diagnose cytomegalovirus status from the catalog of TCR beta chain sequences. TCRdb carries this immuneACCESS record with in-frame sequences only. Its versions omit some clonotypes, under half of them owing to an unresolved V gene in the studies checked, with the rest unexplained. That table furnishes V, J and clone size, whereas the DNA furnished D and trimming. The sample profile shows over 150,000 clones; more than 65% of them were found once. 2.8% of the sample is taken by the ten largest. Donors formed part of the validation cohort, which comprised about 130 subjects and was distinct from the first cohort of 550 to 850 subjects.

The sequence links TRBV18 to TRBJ1-4; the D gene cannot be resolved reliably. The sequencing input was PBMCs. This clonotype was sampled from a woman under 30 in good health and CMV-seropositive. The bases read TGTGCCAGCTCACCAAGGCCGGGGGAAAAACTGTTTTTT. This encodes CASSPRPGEKLFF.